Presented here are 19 T cell receptor beta chains from one specimen sequenced in a study of metastatic and nonmetastatic thyroid tumors. Through MiXCR, TCRdb re-clonotyped the PCR reads. Counted here are about 30,000 clones, roughly 25% occurring once; the ten biggest clones make up 9% to 10%. Prior to thyroid surgery, none of the patients had received any treatment. Input material: blood. These receptors were collected from a female donor with papillary thyroid cancer or a benign thyroid nodule (not recorded which). Some clones in this sample may be carry-over from other donors' samples.

This clone was picked up many times. DNA of the CDR3: TGCGCCAGCAGCCAAGAGGGGGGAGGGGGATCCTACAATGAGCAGTTCTTC. This translates into CASSQEGGGGSYNEQFF. V and J are TRBV4-1 and TRBJ2-1; a possible D gene is TRBD2 (7 bases). Germline V lookup: CDR1 MGHRA, CDR2 YSYEKL. This CDR3 comprises 17 residues. The V end was cut by 0 bases, the J end by 1 base, with 13 bases between.

The V gene is TRBV11-1, the J gene TRBJ2-2; 8 nucleotides align to TRBD1. The CDR3 covers 16 residues. V shed 5 bases and J 13 bases; nucleotides not matched to a gene: 18. CDR1 and CDR2 (germline): SGHAT, FQDESV (reference sequence). The CDR3 region has the DNA TGTGCCAGCAGCGGGACCGGGACAGGAAACACCGGGTTGCTGTTTTTT. Protein product: CASSGTGTGNTGLLFF.

With regard to this clone: A much larger clone sits a single nucleotide away, making a read error possible. The chain combines TRBV6-5 with TRBJ2-4; weak D call: TRBD1 (6 bases). The CDR3 runs 12 residues. Per germline, CDR1 MNHEY and CDR2 SVGAGI. CDR3 in DNA: TGTGCCAGCAGTTACTCGAGATCCCAGGGGCACTTC. Its translation is CASSYSRSQGHF.

V and J are TRBV11-3 and TRBJ1-6; D is perhaps TRBD1 (5 bases). Germline values: CDR1 SGHNT, CDR2 YENEEA. With 2 bases removed from V and 4 bases from J, the gap between germline ends came to 9 bases. This CDR3 spans 15 amino acids. DNA for the CDR3: TGTGCCAGCAGCTTAAGGGGTAGATATAATTCACCCCTCCACTTT. Protein product: CASSLRGRYNSPLHF.

This clone has just a few counts. V usage is TRBV12-3 or TRBV12-4 and J usage is TRBJ1-2; D is unclear. V was trimmed by 4 bases and J by 7 bases, leaving 19 bases between them. The CDR3 extends over 15 amino acids. The DNA of the CDR3 is TGTGCCAGCAGTTCCGCGGGGAGAGGGCCTACTGGCTACACCTTC. Translation gives CASSSAGRGPTGYTF.

At least ten counts were recorded for this clone. The chain is built from TRBV7-9 and TRBJ1-1; D possibly corresponds to TRBD1 (5 bases). Trimming removed 6 bases from V and 8 bases from J, with 10 bases in between. Looked up from germline, CDR1 is SEHNR and CDR2 is FQNEAQ (reference sequence). The CDR3 runs to 11 residues. CDR3 coding DNA: TGTGCCAGCAGTAGGGGCGACGAAGCTTTCTTT. Encoded protein: CASSRGDEAFF. The whole variable domain, remainder taken from reference TRBV7-9 and TRBJ1-1, is DTGVSQNPRHKITKRGQNVTFRCDPISEHNRLYWYRQTLGQGPEFLTYFQNEAQLEKSRLLSDRFSAERPKGSFSTLEIQRTEQGDSAMYLCASSRGDEAFFGQGTRLTVV.

This chain's CDR3 is CASSLYRGATEAFF. CDR3 DNA: TGTGCCAGCAGCTTATACAGGGGGGCCACTGAAGCTTTCTTT. The chain employs TRBV7-9 and TRBJ1-1; 8 positions agree with TRBD1. CDR1 and CDR2 from the germline V gene are SEHNR and FQNEAQ (reference sequence). The CDR3 contains 14 residues. V was clipped by 2 bases and J by 4 bases; unmatched bases: 3.

This clone was seen just once. At one of its ends the junction is not consistent with the germline gene, which may arise from a read error. The chain carries TRBV5-4 and TRBJ2-3, with no clear D. This CDR3 is 15 amino acids long. Per germline, CDR1 SGHNT and CDR2 YYREEE (reference sequence). The CDR3 DNA sequence: TGTGCCAGCAGCTCTCCGAGACAAATTCGAGATACACAGTATTTT. Translated: CASSSPRQIRDTQYF. Full variable domain (missing parts from reference TRBV5-4 and TRBJ2-3): ETGVTQSPTHLIKTRGQQVTLRCSSQSGHNTVSWYQQALGQGPQFIFQYYREEENGRGNFPPRFSGLQFPNYSSELNVNALELDDSALYLCASSSPRQIRDTQYFGPGTRLTVL.

This clone came up many times. The chain joins TRBV20-1 to TRBJ2-3, with TRBD2 identical over 12 bases. The CDR3 loop spans 16 amino acids. From germline, CDR1 is DFQATT and CDR2 SNEGSKA (reference sequence). The J segment lost 2 bases and the V segment lost 5 bases, leaving 8 bases of the junction unmatched. The CDR3 DNA follows: TGCAGTGCTGGACGACTAGCGGGAGCGCCCACAGATACGCAGTATTTT. Its translation is CSAGRLAGAPTDTQYF.

CDR3 in amino acids: CASSRTPGLAGGLRHEQYF. The CDR3 DNA sequence: TGTGCCAGCAGCCGGACCCCGGGACTAGCGGGAGGGCTACGCCACGAGCAGTACTTC. The chain links TRBV11-1 to TRBJ2-7; TRBD2 aligns across 16 bases. Unmatched junction bases numbered 15, after V lost 5 bases and J lost 5 bases. The germline V gene has CDR1 SGHAT and CDR2 FQDESV (reference sequence). There are 19 residues in the CDR3.

Ten or more counts support this clone. The rearrangement joins TRBV7-9 to TRBJ2-7; D possibly uses TRBD1 or TRBD2 (5 bases each). V lost 8 bases to trimming and J lost 4 bases, with 15 bases between them. The CDR3 is 13 amino acids. Germline loops: CDR1 SEHNR, CDR2 FQNEAQ (reference sequence). CDR3 DNA: TGTGCCAGCGGGGACCAAACGGCATACGAGCAGTACTTC. Encoded protein: CASGDQTAYEQYF.

CDR3 DNA sequence: TGTGCCAGCACCGAAAGTGACTCCTCCGTTGAGACCCAGTACTTC. Encoded protein: CASTESDSSVETQYF. The rearrangement joins TRBV6-4 to TRBJ2-5; D uncertain. Germline loops: CDR1 MRHNA, CDR2 SNTAGT. There are 15 residues in the CDR3. Trimming cost V 7 bases and J 5 bases, with 20 bases left between them.

Notes on this clone: One end of the junction is discordant with germline, which a read error may explain. The rearrangement uses TRBV12-3 or TRBV12-4 and TRBJ2-3; D unresolved. The CDR3 is made up of 12 amino acids. CDR3 coding DNA: TGTGCCAGCAGTTCGCGCACGGATACGCAGTATTTT. Translating gives CASSSRTDTQYF.

The genes are TRBV20-1 and TRBJ2-7, with TRBD2 as a possible D gene (5 bases). Germline V gives CDR1 DFQATT, CDR2 SNEGSKA (reference sequence). V was cut by 6 bases and J by 6 bases, with 12 bases left in between. The CDR3 totals 11 residues. This CDR3 reads CSAAGGGEQYV. In nucleotides, the CDR3 is TGCAGTGCAGCCGGAGGAGGCGAGCAGTACGTC.

In its sample, this clone was seen many times. V gene TRBV12-3 or TRBV12-4 combines with J gene TRBJ1-2; 9 bases map to TRBD1. CDR3 length: 14 amino acids. The ends lost 1 base at V and 6 bases at J; junction bases unmatched: 3. CDR3 nucleotides: TGTGCCAGCAGTTTAGGGGACAGGGAAGATGGCTACACCTTC. Its protein is CASSLGDREDGYTF.

The sample holds many counts of this clone. The V and J genes are TRBV15 and TRBJ2-3; a possible D gene is TRBD1 (5 bases). The CDR3 consists of 15 residues. The germline CDR1 and CDR2 sequences are LNHNV and YYDKDF (reference sequence). The V and J ends lost 4 bases and 3 bases respectively, with 14 bases between them. CDR3 DNA: TGTGCCACCAGCACAGGGTTTGCCGGTACAGATACGCAGTATTTT. Its protein is CATSTGFAGTDTQYF.

In this sample, this clone turned up many times. The chain couples TRBV19 to TRBJ2-5; tentative D call: TRBD1 (5 bases). The CDR3 contains 14 residues. Per germline, CDR1 LNHDA and CDR2 SQIVND (reference sequence). The ends were cut back, 4 bases at V and 0 bases at J, with 9 bases in the middle. In nucleotides, the CDR3 is TGTGCCAGTAGTAAGACAGCGAACCAAGAGACCCAGTACTTC. This translates into CASSKTANQETQYF.

This chain joins TRBV20-1 and TRBJ2-7, with 9 bases fitting TRBD1. The CDR3 spans 14 residues. Germline values: CDR1 DFQATT, CDR2 SNEGSKA (reference sequence). Trimming cost V 0 bases and J 5 bases; bases outside gene matches: 5. The CDR3 nucleotides are TGCAGTGCTAGAGATCCGGGACAGGGTAACGAGCAGTACTTC. It translates to CSARDPGQGNEQYF.

This clone was counted at least ten times. CDR3 loop: CASSPDPGTAEQYF. The CDR3 nucleotides are TGTGCCAGCTCACCCGACCCAGGAACGGCCGAGCAGTACTTC. The chain combines TRBV18 with TRBJ2-7; D is undetermined. Germline values: CDR1 KGHSH, CDR2 LQKENI. The CDR3 extends over 14 amino acids. V was trimmed by 3 bases and J by 6 bases, leaving 15 bases between them. The full variable domain, its missing parts supplied by reference TRBV18 and TRBJ2-7, is NAGVMQNPRHLVRRRGQEARLRCSPMKGHSHVYWYRQLPEEGLKFMVYLQKENIIDESGMPKERFSAEFPKEGPSILRIQQVVRGDSAAYFCASSPDPGTAEQYFGPGTRLTVT.